A single T cell receptor (beta chain) is shown here with its context. Its antigen is still unknown. They ran version v3.0 of the immunoSEQ assay at survey level. For every sample, sequencing targeted roughly 40,000-55,000 T-cell genomes. Data came from immunoSEQ multiplex PCR; TCRdb stores just in-frame clones and leaves some out. This sample has about 27,000 clones, with about 82% found just once. The data were obtained in a study of long-term antiretroviral therapy in people with HIV. Study conclusions and caveats: Clonal populations expanded prior to ART predominated within the repertoire at all time points. Versus controls, repertoires in people with HIV had narrower CDR3 length ranges.

Trimming took 4 bases from V and 0 from J, leaving 8 bases between them. Germline values: CDR1 SGHRS, CDR2 YFSETQ. CDR3 length: 14 residues. The sequencing here drew on unsorted PBMCs, taken 0.8 years before starting antiretroviral therapy. This sequence originates from a man aged 18 to 35 with HIV. The chain couples TRBV5-1 to TRBJ2-4, with no clear D. CDR3 loop: CASSTAGAKNIQYF. The CDR3 DNA is TGCGCCAGCAGCACGGCCGGAGCCAAAAACATTCAGTACTTC. The variable domain in full, with the rest retrieved from reference TRBV5-1 and TRBJ2-4, is KAGVTQTPRYLIKTRGQQVTLSCSPISGHRSVSWYQQTPGQGLQFLFEYFSETQRNKGNFPGRFSGRQFSNSRSEMNVSTLELGDSALYLCASSTAGAKNIQYFGAGTRLSVL.